The 26 T cell receptor beta chains below all came from one sample that was sequenced in a study of a mutant IDH1 vaccine in newly diagnosed glioma. TCRdb's copy holds only in-frame clones and misses some; the assay was immunoSEQ multiplex PCR. The sample lists tens of thousands of clones; over 75% were seen once. The time point is: week 47, end of study. Vaccine doses each comprised 300 ug of mutant IDH1 20-mer peptide, with topical imiquimod. What these receptors recognize is not known. Here the sequenced sample was PBMCs, taken from a glioma patient whose treatment included an IDH1 peptide vaccine. The receptors were gathered from a woman aged 40 to 49 with glioma. Some clones in this sample may be carry-over from other donors' samples.

The chain carries TRBV5-1 and TRBJ1-1; D uncertain. Trimming stripped 5 bases from V and 1 base from J, with 12 bases between. CDR1 is SGHRS and CDR2 is YFSETQ in the germline V gene. The CDR3 extends over 14 amino acids. CDR3 nucleotides: TGCGCCAGCAGTTTTCGGGCCGGGAACACTGAAGCTTTCTTT. Residues: CASSFRAGNTEAFF.

The J gene is TRBJ2-7, the V gene TRBV18; weak D call: TRBD1 (6 bases). V lost 5 bases, J lost 0 bases, and 11 bases lay in between. This CDR3 spans 14 amino acids. Germline assignment: CDR1 KGHSH and CDR2 LQKENI. Written as DNA, the CDR3 is TGTGCCAGCTCATCCACAGGGAGCTCCTACGAGCAGTACTTC. Amino acid sequence: CASSSTGSSYEQYF.

This clone appeared once. Its ends do not fully match the called genes, so a read error is possible. The rearrangement links TRBV18 to TRBJ1-2; D remains unclear. Germline values: CDR1 KGHSH, CDR2 LQKENI. The CDR3 is 14 amino acids. The CDR3 DNA follows: TGTGCCAGCTCTCCACTCACGGAGGCGGGTGGCTACACCTTC. Its translation: CASSPLTEAGGYTF.

The CDR3 DNA follows: TGTGCCAGCAGTCCGGAAGTCTACGAGCAGTACTTC. Translated, it gives CASSPEVYEQYF. J is TRBJ2-7 and V is TRBV2; D call uncertain. Germline-derived CDR1 and CDR2 are SNHLY and FYNNEI. The CDR3 totals 12 residues. V was trimmed by 5 bases and J by 3 bases, leaving 8 bases between them.

This chain connects TRBV28 to TRBJ2-3, with 10 bases matching TRBD2. With V trimmed by 3 bases and J by 9 bases, 9 bases remained unmatched. The CDR3 loop spans 15 amino acids. Germline V gene lookup returns CDR1 MDHEN and CDR2 SYDVKM. The CDR3 coding sequence is TGTGCCAGCAGTTTGCCCTTGGGACTAGCGTCGACGCAGTATTTT. It codes for CASSLPLGLASTQYF.

This clone is a singleton in its sample. The CDR3 coding sequence is TGTGCCAGCAGTCCCTACAGGTCTGAAAAACTGTTTTTT. Translating gives CASSPYRSEKLFF. V is TRBV2 and J is TRBJ1-4, with D perhaps matching TRBD1 (5 bases). V was clipped by 5 bases and J by 7 bases, with 11 bases between them. The germline V gene encodes CDR1 SNHLY and CDR2 FYNNEI. The CDR3 length is 13 residues.

The genes are TRBV5-4 and TRBJ2-3; no clear D. Deletions cut 0 bases from V and 1 base from J, with 6 bases between. CDR3 size: 14 residues. The germline CDR1 and CDR2 sequences are SGHNT and YYREEE (reference sequence). DNA of the CDR3: TGTGCCAGCAGCTTGGATCAGGGCACAGATACGCAGTATTTT. It specifies CASSLDQGTDTQYF.

V and J are TRBV11-2 and TRBJ1-5; D unclear. CDR1 is SGHAT and CDR2 is FQNNGV in the germline V gene. CDR3 size: 15 residues. Trimming took 2 bases from V and 1 from J, leaving 9 bases between them. This chain's CDR3 is CASSLTAGSNQPQHF. In DNA, the CDR3 is TGTGCCAGCAGCTTAACAGCTGGGAGCAATCAGCCCCAGCATTTT.

The chain links TRBV5-1 to TRBJ1-5; no definite D call. V was clipped by 4 bases and J by 4 bases, with 9 bases between them. The CDR3 consists of 13 residues. The germline CDR1 and CDR2 sequences are SGHRS and YFSETQ. The CDR3 protein is CASSVSVNQPQHF. CDR3 coding DNA: TGCGCCAGCAGCGTCTCTGTGAATCAGCCCCAGCATTTT.

The CDR3 bases are TGCGCCAGCAGCTGGAACCCGGGACTAGCGGGGGGGCATACCGGGGAGCTGTTTTTT. Translated, it gives CASSWNPGLAGGHTGELFF. The rearrangement joins TRBV5-1 to TRBJ2-2; 16 bases fit TRBD2. J was trimmed by 5 bases and V by 3 bases; bases with no gene match: 10. Germline lookup yields CDR1 SGHRS and CDR2 YFSETQ. CDR3 length equals 19 residues.

This clone was found once. This chain joins TRBV7-2 and TRBJ2-2; 7 nucleotides agree with TRBD1. Germline V gene sequence: CDR1 SGHTA, CDR2 FQGNSA. J was trimmed by 6 bases and V by 6 bases; bases with no gene match: 10. The CDR3 length is 15 residues. The CDR3 sequence: CASSPVGQTSGELFF. DNA of the CDR3: TGTGCCAGCAGTCCAGTGGGACAGACTTCCGGGGAGCTGTTTTTT.

This CDR3 reads CASSLSGEYEQYF. CDR3 DNA sequence: TGTGCCAGCAGCCTTAGCGGGGAGTACGAGCAGTACTTC. The genes are TRBV6-6 and TRBJ2-7; TRBD2 matches 8 bases. The CDR3 has 13 amino acids. The J segment lost 4 bases and the V segment lost 6 bases, leaving 5 bases of the junction unmatched. From germline, CDR1 is MNHNY and CDR2 SVGAGI (reference sequence).

CDR3 loop: CASSLAGAAGETQYF. Here the CDR3 DNA reads TGCGCCAGCAGCTTGGCCGGGGCAGCGGGAGAGACCCAGTACTTC. The rearrangement joins TRBV5-1 to TRBJ2-5; perhaps TRBD2 as D (6 bases). The V gene's germline CDR1 is SGHRS and CDR2 YFSETQ. V lost 0 bases and J lost 4, with 13 bases in between. The length of the CDR3 is 15 residues.

The chain carries TRBV2 and TRBJ2-3; D is possibly TRBD1 or TRBD2 (6 bases each). Germline lookup yields CDR1 SNHLY and CDR2 FYNNEI. V was trimmed by 7 bases and J by 1 base, leaving 9 bases between them. This CDR3 has 13 residues. CDR3 coding DNA: TGTGCCAGCACGGGGGCCGGCACAGATACGCAGTATTTT. This translates into CASTGAGTDTQYF.

The V gene is TRBV6-5, the J gene TRBJ1-4, with D hard to call. This CDR3 region has 15 residues. Germline V gene sequence: CDR1 MNHEY, CDR2 SVGAGI. Trimming removed 0 bases at V and 0 bases at J, with 5 bases between. The CDR3 region is CASSYSTPTNEKLFF. DNA for the CDR3: TGTGCCAGCAGTTACTCGACCCCAACTAATGAAAAACTGTTTTTT.

The V gene is TRBV4-3, the J gene TRBJ1-2; possibly TRBD1 for D (5 bases). Trimming took 0 bases from V and 2 from J, leaving 13 bases between them. Per germline, CDR1 LGHNA and CDR2 YSLEER. This CDR3 has 16 residues. The DNA for the CDR3 is TGCGCCAGCAGCCAAGATCCCGGGAACAGGAACTATGGCTACACCTTC. It yields the protein CASSQDPGNRNYGYTF.

This clone was observed a single time. The chain couples TRBV5-1 to TRBJ1-6; perhaps TRBD1 as D (5 bases). V was pared by 4 bases and J by 4 bases, with 9 bases between. CDR1 SGHRS and CDR2 YFSETQ come from the germline V gene. This CDR3 contains 14 residues. For the CDR3, the DNA is TGCGCCAGCAGCCCCCGGGGGTATAATTCACCCCTCCACTTT. This encodes CASSPRGYNSPLHF. The full variable domain, in which reference TRBV5-1 and TRBJ1-6 provide the parts outside the CDR3, is KAGVTQTPRYLIKTRGQQVTLSCSPISGHRSVSWYQQTPGQGLQFLFEYFSETQRNKGNFPGRFSGRQFSNSRSEMNVSTLELGDSALYLCASSPRGYNSPLHFGNGTRLTVT.

This clone has a handful of counts. This chain joins TRBV9 and TRBJ1-2; D is unclear. The CDR3 length is 10 residues. V lost 4 bases, J lost 14 bases, and 12 bases lay in between. Germline CDR1 is SGDLS and CDR2 is YYNGEE. The CDR3 spells CASSPRTRTF. As DNA, the CDR3 is TGTGCCAGCAGCCCTCGGACCCGTACCTTC.

This clone was recorded a few times. The CDR3 here is CASSIGLARTGELFF. For the CDR3, the DNA is TGTGCCAGCAGCATCGGACTAGCGAGAACCGGGGAGCTGTTTTTT. This rearrangement joins TRBV5-4 to TRBJ2-2, with 9 bases aligning to TRBD2. V gave up 4 bases and J gave up 5 bases; unmatched junction bases: 6. Germline CDR1 SGHNT, CDR2 YYREEE (reference sequence). The CDR3 consists of 15 residues.

The chain has TRBV5-8 and TRBJ2-2; 7 bases map to TRBD2. The germline V gene encodes CDR1 SGHTS and CDR2 YDEGEE. V gave up 3 bases and J gave up 0 bases; unmatched junction bases: 5. This CDR3 contains 16 residues. CDR3 DNA sequence: TGTGCCAGCAGCTCGACTAGCCGCCCGAACACCGGGGAGCTGTTTTTT. Protein: CASSSTSRPNTGELFF.

V gene TRBV9 combines with J gene TRBJ1-2; 7 nucleotides line up with TRBD1. Germline CDR1 and CDR2: SGDLS and YYNGEE. The V and J ends lost 3 bases and 3 bases, in that order; junction bases with no gene match: 11. This CDR3 spans 16 amino acids. The CDR3 loop is CASSGPDGQADYGYTF. As DNA, the CDR3 is TGTGCCAGCAGCGGGCCGGACGGACAGGCGGACTATGGCTACACCTTC.

This clone was observed a few times. V gene TRBV23-1 combines with J gene TRBJ1-1; TRBD1 is a possible D gene (5 bases). TRBV23-1 is an ORF, with its function uncertain. V dropped 9 bases and J dropped 1 base, with 15 bases sitting between them. The CDR3 has 14 amino acids. CDR3 loop: CARGTVRSNTEAFF. The CDR3 region has the DNA TGCGCCAGGGGGACGGTCAGATCGAACACTGAAGCTTTCTTT.

The chain joins TRBV30 to TRBJ2-3; unclear D gene. The ends were cut back, 1 base at V and 1 base at J, with 6 bases in the middle. The germline gives CDR1 GTSNPN, CDR2 SVGIG (reference sequence). The CDR3 length is 13 residues. The chain's CDR3 is CAWSEGRTDTQYF. DNA of the CDR3: TGTGCCTGGAGTGAAGGGCGCACAGATACGCAGTATTTT.

V gene TRBV9 combines with J gene TRBJ2-1, with D perhaps matching TRBD1 (6 bases). This CDR3 contains 16 residues. CDR1 and CDR2 (germline): SGDLS, YYNGEE. Trimming stripped 4 bases from V and 8 bases from J, with 22 bases between. The CDR3 sequence: CASSTYGGEGMDEQFF. CDR3 coding DNA: TGTGCCAGCAGCACGTATGGGGGCGAGGGTATGGATGAGCAGTTCTTC.

V gene TRBV2 combines with J gene TRBJ2-5; TRBD1 agrees at 7 bases. The CDR3 has 15 amino acids. V was clipped by 5 bases and J by 1 base; unmatched bases: 7. Germline CDR1 SNHLY, CDR2 FYNNEI. CDR3 bases: TGTGCCAGCAGTCAAGGGGGCGCAAGCCAAGAGACCCAGTACTTC. As protein: CASSQGGASQETQYF.

The chain links TRBV5-1 to TRBJ1-2, with D unresolved. CDR3 length equals 14 residues. With 0 bases removed from V and 1 base from J, the gap between germline ends came to 7 bases. Germline assignment: CDR1 SGHRS and CDR2 YFSETQ. The CDR3 DNA is TGCGCCAGCAGCTTGGCGGCGGATAACTATGGCTACACCTTC. Protein product: CASSLAADNYGYTF. Variable domain in full (rest from reference TRBV5-1 and TRBJ1-2): KAGVTQTPRYLIKTRGQQVTLSCSPISGHRSVSWYQQTPGQGLQFLFEYFSETQRNKGNFPGRFSGRQFSNSRSEMNVSTLELGDSALYLCASSLAADNYGYTFGSGTRLTVV.